These 22 T cell receptor beta chains came from one sample sequenced in a study of blood T cells in healthy people across ages. The second PCR ran roughly 7 to 12 cycles with a sample-barcoded 5' primer and J-beta primers. From the 5' RACE reads, TCRdb called clonotypes with MiXCR, one entry per CDR3 protein. This table has 650,000 to 1,000,000 distinct CDR3 sequences, 36% appearing once. Sequencing input: blood. The receptors were sampled from a man between 18 and 35 years old in good health.

This clonotype showed up many times. This chain connects TRBV5-5 to TRBJ2-1; D ambiguous. This CDR3 has 13 amino acids. Trimming pared 1 base from V and 10 bases from J, leaving 12 bases between. Germline lookup yields CDR1 SGHKS and CDR2 YYEKEE (reference sequence). Here the CDR3 reads CASSLRWVPEQFF. As DNA, the CDR3 is TGTGCCAGCAGCTTGCGTTGGGTTCCCGAGCAGTTCTTC.

This clonotype was seen a handful of times. The rearrangement joins TRBV20-1 to TRBJ2-3; maybe TRBD2 (7 bases). This CDR3 has 15 amino acids. Germline V CDR1 and CDR2: DFQATT, SNEGSKA (reference sequence). Trimming cost V 6 bases and J 1 base, with 17 bases left between them. CDR3 DNA sequence: TGCAGTGCCCTCCGAGGGGGGGTGGGCACAGATACGCAGTATTTT. As protein: CSALRGGVGTDTQYF.

This clonotype was observed many times. The CDR3, as DNA: TGTGCCAGCAGGCGAGGGACTAGCACAGATACGCAGTATTTT. Translation: CASRRGTSTDTQYF. The genes are TRBV6-5 and TRBJ2-3, with D maybe TRBD2 (6 bases). V dropped 6 bases and J dropped 0 bases, with 10 bases sitting between them. Germline CDR1 MNHEY, CDR2 SVGAGI. This CDR3 contains 14 residues.

The gene calls are TRBV12-5 and TRBJ2-3, with D hard to call. The CDR3 runs to 12 residues. CDR1 and CDR2 (germline): LGHNT, FRNRAP. V was trimmed by 8 bases and J by 2 bases, leaving 8 bases between them. The CDR3 region is CASRKDTDTQYF. In DNA form, the CDR3 reads TGTGCTAGTCGAAAAGACACAGATACGCAGTATTTT.

V is TRBV7-9 and J is TRBJ1-5, with D unclear. CDR3 size: 14 residues. V dropped 7 bases and J dropped 3 bases, with 13 bases sitting between them. In germline, CDR1 is SEHNR, CDR2 FQNEAQ (reference sequence). Here the CDR3 DNA reads TGTGCCAGCAACATGGACGGAGTCAATCAGCCCCAGCATTTT. Encoded protein: CASNMDGVNQPQHF.

The chain is built from TRBV5-6 and TRBJ2-7; TRBD2 might be the D (6 bases). Germline V gene data show CDR1 as SGHDT and CDR2 as YYEEEE. This CDR3 spans 15 amino acids. V was trimmed by 2 bases and J by 1 base, leaving 13 bases between them. CDR3 sequence: CASSFFGGGSYEQYF. The CDR3 region has the DNA TGTGCCAGCAGCTTTTTCGGGGGTGGTTCCTACGAGCAGTACTTC.

A remark on this clonotype: Its ends do not fully match the called genes, so a read error is possible. V is TRBV12-3 or TRBV12-4 and J is TRBJ1-2, with D perhaps matching TRBD1 (6 bases). The CDR3 contains 16 residues. DNA for the CDR3: TGTGCCAGCAGTTTTGAGGTCGGGGGCGAGAGTGGTGGCCACACCTTC. This gives the protein CASSFEVGGESGGHTF.

This clonotype was found a few times. The chain combines TRBV28 with TRBJ1-1, with D maybe TRBD1 (5 bases). V lost 3 bases to trimming and J lost 0 bases, with 14 bases between them. The CDR3 sequence is 16 residues long. Germline V lookup: CDR1 MDHEN, CDR2 SYDVKM. The CDR3 loop is CASSFPGASMNTEAFF. The CDR3 nucleotides read TGTGCCAGCAGTTTTCCCGGGGCCTCGATGAACACTGAAGCTTTCTTT.

This clonotype has a count of ten or more. V and J are TRBV5-1 and TRBJ2-7; D is possibly TRBD1 (6 bases). The CDR3 has 17 amino acids. Trimming took off 3 bases at V and 0 bases at J, with 19 bases between the two ends. Germline V lookup: CDR1 SGHRS, CDR2 YFSETQ. The CDR3 DNA reads TGCGCCAGCAGCTCTACCTACGGACAGTACTTCTCCTACGAGCAGTACTTC. Translating gives CASSSTYGQYFSYEQYF.

The CDR3 sequence: CASSPANRGPDSPLHF. As DNA, the CDR3 is TGTGCCAGCAGCCCAGCAAACAGGGGACCAGACTCACCCCTCCACTTT. The V and J genes are TRBV7-6 and TRBJ1-6; the match to TRBD1 covers 7 bases. Germline V CDR1 and CDR2: SGHVS, FNYEAQ. The V gene end was trimmed by 5 bases and the J gene end by 10 bases; junction bases not matched to a gene: 14. This CDR3 has 16 amino acids.

This clonotype was counted between two and nine times. This chain joins TRBV12-3 or TRBV12-4 and TRBJ2-2, with a weak D call TRBD2 (5 bases). Trimming took 3 bases from V and 7 from J, leaving 9 bases between them. The CDR3 is 13 amino acids. The CDR3 nucleotides read TGTGCCAGCAGTTTGGCCCGGGGCGGGGAGCTGTTTTTT. As protein: CASSLARGGELFF.

This clonotype has more than one count but fewer than ten. V and J are TRBV20-1 and TRBJ2-5, with 11 bases aligning to TRBD2. CDR3 size: 15 residues. V lost 0 bases, J lost 3 bases, and 3 bases stayed unmatched. Germline V CDR1 and CDR2: DFQATT, SNEGSKA (reference sequence). CDR3 loop: CSARDGTSGEETQYF. The CDR3 DNA sequence: TGCAGTGCTAGAGACGGGACTAGCGGAGAAGAGACCCAGTACTTC.

This chain joins TRBV11-2 and TRBJ1-1; D remains unclear. V lost 0 bases to trimming and J lost 5 bases, with 7 bases between them. This CDR3 comprises 13 residues. Germline CDR1 is SGHAT and CDR2 is FQNNGV. CDR3 region: CASSLEPRTEAFF. The CDR3 DNA reads as TGTGCCAGCAGCTTAGAGCCACGTACTGAAGCTTTCTTT.

This clonotype was observed a few times. The chain recombines TRBV4-3 with TRBJ2-7; TRBD2 aligns across 11 bases. The ends lost 0 bases at V and 10 bases at J; junction bases unmatched: 2. Per the germline V gene, CDR1 is LGHNA and CDR2 is YSLEER. The CDR3 runs 13 residues. CDR3 nucleotides: TGCGCCAGCAGCCAAGATGGGACTAGCGGACAGTACTTC. This gives the protein CASSQDGTSGQYF.

The chain links TRBV4-2 to TRBJ2-1, with TRBD1 matching 7 bases. CDR3 length: 17 amino acids. V lost 3 bases to trimming and J lost 3 bases; unmatched junction nucleotides: 11. Germline lookup yields CDR1 LGHNA and CDR2 YNFKEQ. Here the CDR3 DNA reads TGTGCCAGCAGCCATAAAATCGACAGGGCTAACTACAATGAGCAGTTCTTC. Protein sequence: CASSHKIDRANYNEQFF.

V usage is TRBV4-1 and J usage is TRBJ1-1, with D perhaps matching TRBD1 (6 bases). This CDR3 spans 15 amino acids. V lost 0 bases to trimming and J lost 0 bases, with 8 bases between them. The V gene's germline CDR1 is MGHRA and CDR2 YSYEKL. This chain's CDR3 is CASSQEGGMNTEAFF. CDR3 DNA: TGCGCCAGCAGCCAAGAAGGGGGAATGAACACTGAAGCTTTCTTT.

This clonotype was seen more than once but under ten times. The chain has TRBV3-1 and TRBJ2-5; TRBD1 might be the D (5 bases). The CDR3 spans 17 residues. The germline V gene has CDR1 LGHDT and CDR2 YNNKEL (reference sequence). V was cut by 0 bases and J by 1 base, with 15 bases left in between. DNA of the CDR3: TGTGCCAGCAGCCAAGATGGTAGTGGGGCCCCCCAAGAGACCCAGTACTTC. Its protein product is CASSQDGSGAPQETQYF.

The chain uses TRBV2 and TRBJ1-5; D call uncertain. V lost 6 bases to trimming and J lost 2 bases, with 11 bases between them. Germline CDR1 reads SNHLY; CDR2 reads FYNNEI. The CDR3 covers 14 residues. The CDR3 DNA sequence: TGTGCCAGCAGGGCCGACGGAGGCAATCAGCCCCAGCATTTT. This translates into CASRADGGNQPQHF.

As regards this clonotype: A clone one base away is much larger, so this may be a read error. V is TRBV12-3 or TRBV12-4 and J is TRBJ2-4, with TRBD1 identical over 9 bases. This CDR3 is 15 amino acids long. The CDR3 region is CASSSGQGSKNVQYF. The CDR3 nucleotides read TGTGCCAGCAGTTCCGGACAGGGGTCCAAAAACGTTCAGTACTTC.

The genes are TRBV12-3 or TRBV12-4 and TRBJ1-2; D remains unclear. Between the trimmed V and J ends, which lost 7 bases and 0 bases, there was a span of 12 bases. The CDR3 is 14 amino acids. Written as DNA, the CDR3 is TGTGCCAGCACCAGGACCGACTCTAACTATGGCTACACCTTC. Translated: CASTRTDSNYGYTF.

The CDR3 bases are TGTGCCAGCAGCCCCGGGACAGGGTCGGACGGTGAAGCTTTCTTT. Amino acids: CASSPGTGSDGEAFF. The genes are TRBV7-9 and TRBJ1-1, with 9 nucleotides matching TRBD1. CDR3 size: 15 residues. With V trimmed by 5 bases and J by 7 bases, 11 bases remained unmatched. Germline lookup yields CDR1 SEHNR and CDR2 FQNEAQ (reference sequence).

A few counts support this clonotype. V usage is TRBV6-5 and J usage is TRBJ1-5; D is uncertain. Germline assignment: CDR1 MNHEY and CDR2 SVGAGI. Between the trimmed V and J ends, which lost 6 bases and 0 bases, there was a span of 9 bases. This CDR3 comprises 14 residues. CDR3 residues: CASRDPLSNQPQHF. CDR3 bases: TGTGCCAGCAGGGACCCCCTTAGCAATCAGCCCCAGCATTTT.